The entry that follows covers one TCR beta chain sequence. Its target is unknown. The entry originates in a study of T cells in narcolepsy. Looking at the study overall: Patients with NT1 or NT2 and healthy control donors were enrolled. Study results and caveats: Some memory CD4+ repertoires had no autoreactive clone sequences. Same-patient CSF and blood CD4+ T cell clonotypes included HCRT-specific and TRIB2-specific autoreactive ones.

Germline V gene data show CDR1 as MNHNS and CDR2 as SASEGT. The CDR3 is 13 residues long. Trimming shortened V by 6 bases and J by 3 bases, and 11 bases separated the two germline ends. TCRdb's table, derived via immunoSEQ multiplex PCR, lists solely in-frame clones and lacks some. The data hold under 40,000 clones, with 75% to 85% observed a single time. The receptor was derived from a human donor with narcolepsy. The rearrangement uses TRBV6-1 and TRBJ1-2, with no clear D. Sequencing was performed on CD45RA- memory CD4+ T cells from PBMCs. CDR3 loop: CASSPGLDYGYTF. In DNA form, the CDR3 reads TGTGCCAGCAGCCCGGGGTTGGACTATGGCTACACCTTC.